These T cell receptor beta chains were read from a single sample in a study of blood T cell repertoires in COVID-19. Assay used: immunoSEQ multiplex PCR; TCRdb lists only in-frame clones, some missing. The sample contains around 89,000 clones, around 88% of which appear only once. The source material was peripheral blood. The receptors stem from a man aged 55-75 years with acute or convalescent COVID-19. CDR3s include the opening cysteine and the closing phenylalanine or tryptophan. The size of a clone is reported for some rows only, either as once, few or many, or as a class for expanded clones.

clone_size: NA
j_call: TRBJ1-2
v_call: TRBV5-1
cdr3_aa: CASSSQNYGYTF

clone_size: NA
j_call: TRBJ2-7
v_call: TRBV5-1
cdr3_aa: CASSRGTAYEQYF

clone_size: once
j_call: TRBJ2-7
v_call: TRBV28
cdr3_aa: CASSLGGGYEQYF

clone_size: NA
j_call: TRBJ2-1
v_call: TRBV19
cdr3_aa: CASRQRTGTTRYNEQFF

clone_size: few
j_call: TRBJ1-2
v_call: TRBV7-6
cdr3_aa: CASSQPGQGVHGYTF

clone_size: NA
j_call: TRBJ1-2
v_call: TRBV30
cdr3_aa: CAWRRTGDGGYTF

clone_size: NA
j_call: TRBJ2-3
v_call: TRBV5-4
cdr3_aa: CASSYGGSADTQYF

clone_size: NA
j_call: TRBJ2-1
v_call: TRBV4-2
cdr3_aa: CASRGRGNEQFF

clone_size: NA
j_call: TRBJ1-4
v_call: TRBV5-1
cdr3_aa: CASSLLQGSEKLFF

clone_size: NA
j_call: TRBJ2-1
v_call: TRBV5-1
cdr3_aa: CASSVLAGYNEQFF

clone_size: NA
j_call: TRBJ2-1
v_call: TRBV10-3
cdr3_aa: CAILKSLEDEQFF

clone_size: NA
j_call: TRBJ1-2
v_call: TRBV19
cdr3_aa: CASSRWEGPANYGYTF

clone_size: NA
j_call: TRBJ1-4
v_call: TRBV19
cdr3_aa: CASSTDRGRREKLFF

clone_size: NA
j_call: TRBJ1-2
v_call: TRBV19
cdr3_aa: CASMGQGVYFDYGYTF

clone_size: NA
j_call: TRBJ1-2
v_call: TRBV6-5
cdr3_aa: CASSWGDGYTF

clone_size: NA
j_call: TRBJ2-3
v_call: TRBV5-1
cdr3_aa: CASSLVLAGDYTDTQYF

clone_size: once
j_call: TRBJ2-7
v_call: TRBV14
cdr3_aa: CASSYTHYEQYF

clone_size: NA
j_call: TRBJ2-7
v_call: TRBV3-1/TRBV3-2
cdr3_aa: CASSGLAAYEQYF

clone_size: once
j_call: TRBJ2-5
v_call: TRBV5-1
cdr3_aa: CASSLEAGEGQTQYF

clone_size: NA
j_call: TRBJ2-1
v_call: TRBV24-1
cdr3_aa: CATSDLRAGGYNEQFF

clone_size: NA
j_call: TRBJ2-1
v_call: TRBV5-6
cdr3_aa: CASCGQESSYNEQFF

clone_size: NA
j_call: TRBJ2-7
v_call: TRBV5-1
cdr3_aa: CASSGDRIPYEQYF

clone_size: NA
j_call: TRBJ1-4
v_call: TRBV5-1
cdr3_aa: CASSLRTAEKLFF

clone_size: NA
j_call: TRBJ1-2
v_call: TRBV11-2
cdr3_aa: CASSRDRDFGYTF

clone_size: NA
j_call: TRBJ2-5
v_call: TRBV10-3
cdr3_aa: CAIRTSGEGETQYF

clone_size: NA
j_call: TRBJ1-4
v_call: TRBV5-1
cdr3_aa: CASGRQGVTNEKLFF

clone_size: NA
j_call: TRBJ2-3
v_call: TRBV5-1
cdr3_aa: CASSLRSGSSMSDTQYF

clone_size: NA
j_call: TRBJ2-7
v_call: TRBV9
cdr3_aa: CASSVGGLNSYEQYF

clone_size: NA
j_call: TRBJ2-5
v_call: TRBV19
cdr3_aa: CASRGTSGETQYF

clone_size: NA
j_call: TRBJ2-1
v_call: TRBV10-2
cdr3_aa: CASRETSGFYNEQFF

clone_size: NA
j_call: TRBJ1-1
v_call: TRBV15
cdr3_aa: CATSRVTPLNTEAFF

clone_size: NA
j_call: TRBJ1-2
v_call: TRBV10-3
cdr3_aa: CAISEAGTGGRDLMANYGYTF

clone_size: NA
j_call: TRBJ2-2
v_call: TRBV5-1
cdr3_aa: CASSPGTGGQRELFF

clone_size: NA
j_call: TRBJ2-1
v_call: TRBV9
cdr3_aa: CASSVSPISNEQFF

clone_size: NA
j_call: TRBJ2-7
v_call: TRBV7-9
cdr3_aa: CASSLVGQGVLNF

clone_size: NA
j_call: TRBJ2-7
v_call: TRBV5-1
cdr3_aa: CASSLVLGRLYEQYF

clone_size: NA
j_call: TRBJ2-7
v_call: TRBV29-1
cdr3_aa: CSGYRGQEQYF

clone_size: NA
j_call: TRBJ1-2
v_call: TRBV6-5
cdr3_aa: CASSSPRTNDYGYTF

clone_size: few
j_call: TRBJ1-4
v_call: TRBV7-9
cdr3_aa: CASGGSAATNEKLFF

clone_size: NA
j_call: TRBJ2-2
v_call: TRBV7-6
cdr3_aa: CASSFGLAANTGELFF

clone_size: NA
j_call: TRBJ2-1
v_call: TRBV5-1
cdr3_aa: CASSSSNEQFF

clone_size: NA
j_call: TRBJ2-2
v_call: TRBV29-1
cdr3_aa: CSVEVTNTNTGELFF

clone_size: NA
j_call: TRBJ1-6
v_call: TRBV30
cdr3_aa: CAWSATGRDSPLHF

clone_size: NA
j_call: TRBJ1-1
v_call: TRBV19
cdr3_aa: CASKRTGGEAFF

clone_size: once
j_call: TRBJ2-1
v_call: TRBV27
cdr3_aa: CASSLEGWSYNEQFF

clone_size: NA
j_call: TRBJ2-3
v_call: TRBV5-6
cdr3_aa: CASSLVFPQSDTQYF

clone_size: few
j_call: TRBJ2-1
v_call: TRBV6-1
cdr3_aa: CASSDPRGYNEQFF